What follows is one T cell receptor beta chain and its context. V was cut by 6 bases and J by 1 base, with 20 bases left in between. The germline V gene encodes CDR1 MNHEY and CDR2 SMNVEV (reference sequence). The CDR3 spans 17 residues. This entry is derived from a study of CD8+CD57+ T cells in acquired aplastic anemia. Looking at the study overall: Isolated CD4+ and CD8+ cells, once sorted, yielded DNA averaging about 3 ug.

Template material for TCR beta VDJ and CDR3 profiling consisted of genomic DNA. TCRdb processed the reads anew with MiXCR; each CDR3 protein has one entry. The data show some 150,000 distinct CDR3 sequences, with over 70% seen just once and about 50% held by the top ten. The patients chosen for sequencing had shown expansion of CD8+CD57+ cells (detected by flow cytometry). A severe acquired aplastic anemia diagnosis applied to all patients. Patients had not yet gotten any therapy when their blood was taken for sampling. The clonotype originates from a human donor with aplastic anemia. The sequencing sample was made of sorted CD4+, CD8+, or CD8+CD57+ T cells (not recorded which) from PBMCs. The V gene is TRBV27, the J gene TRBJ2-3; a weak D match, TRBD2 (7 bases). The CDR3 sequence is CASRPEAGGGRTDTQYF. Written as DNA, the CDR3 is TGTGCCAGCAGGCCCGAAGCGGGCGGGGGCCGCACAGATACGCAGTATTTT.